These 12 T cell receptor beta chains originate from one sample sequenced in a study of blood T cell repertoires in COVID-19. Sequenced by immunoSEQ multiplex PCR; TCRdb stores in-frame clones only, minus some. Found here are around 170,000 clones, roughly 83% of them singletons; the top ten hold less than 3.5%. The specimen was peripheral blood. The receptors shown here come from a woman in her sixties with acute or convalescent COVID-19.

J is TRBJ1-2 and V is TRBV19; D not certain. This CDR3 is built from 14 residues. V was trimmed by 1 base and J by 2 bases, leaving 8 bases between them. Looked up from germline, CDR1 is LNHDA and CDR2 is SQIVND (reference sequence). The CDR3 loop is CASSIATQNYGYTF. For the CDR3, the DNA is TGTGCCAGTAGTATAGCGACACAGAACTATGGCTACACCTTC.

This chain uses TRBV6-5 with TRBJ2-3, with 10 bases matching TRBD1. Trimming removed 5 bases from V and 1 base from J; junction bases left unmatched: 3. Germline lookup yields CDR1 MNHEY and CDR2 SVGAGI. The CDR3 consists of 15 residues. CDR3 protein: CASSRDRGGTDTQYF. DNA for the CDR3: TGTGCCAGCAGTCGGGACAGGGGTGGCACAGATACGCAGTATTTT.

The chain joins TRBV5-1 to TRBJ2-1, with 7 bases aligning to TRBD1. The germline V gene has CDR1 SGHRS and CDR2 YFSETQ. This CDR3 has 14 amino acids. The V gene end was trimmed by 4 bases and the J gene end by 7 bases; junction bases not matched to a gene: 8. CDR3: CASSPAQTGNEQFF. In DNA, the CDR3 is TGCGCCAGCAGCCCCGCTCAGACAGGGAATGAGCAGTTCTTC.

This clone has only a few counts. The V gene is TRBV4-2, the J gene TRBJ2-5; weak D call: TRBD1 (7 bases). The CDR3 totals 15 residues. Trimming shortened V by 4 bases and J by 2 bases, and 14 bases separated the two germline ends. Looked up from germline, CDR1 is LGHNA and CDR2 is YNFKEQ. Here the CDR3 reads CASSRTAGGQETQYF. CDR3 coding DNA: TGTGCCAGCAGCCGAACCGCAGGGGGGCAAGAGACCCAGTACTTC.

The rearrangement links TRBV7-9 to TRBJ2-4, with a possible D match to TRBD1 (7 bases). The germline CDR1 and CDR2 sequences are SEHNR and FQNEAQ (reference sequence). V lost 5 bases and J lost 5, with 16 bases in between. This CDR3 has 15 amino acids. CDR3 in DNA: TGTGCCAGCAGCGCGGGACAGCTCGGGGAAAACATTCAGTACTTC. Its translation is CASSAGQLGENIQYF.

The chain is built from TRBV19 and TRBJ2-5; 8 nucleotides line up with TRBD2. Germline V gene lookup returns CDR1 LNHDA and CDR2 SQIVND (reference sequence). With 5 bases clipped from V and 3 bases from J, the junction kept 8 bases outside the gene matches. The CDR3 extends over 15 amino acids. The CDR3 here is CASSAVSGGKETQYF. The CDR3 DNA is TGTGCCAGTAGTGCCGTGAGCGGGGGCAAAGAGACCCAGTACTTC.

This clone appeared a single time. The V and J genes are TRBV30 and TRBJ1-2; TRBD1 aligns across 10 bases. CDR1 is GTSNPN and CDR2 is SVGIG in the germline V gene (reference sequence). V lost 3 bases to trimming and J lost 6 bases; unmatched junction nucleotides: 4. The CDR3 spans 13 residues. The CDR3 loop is CAWRLTGGNGYTF. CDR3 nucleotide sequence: TGTGCCTGGAGGTTGACAGGGGGCAATGGCTACACCTTC.

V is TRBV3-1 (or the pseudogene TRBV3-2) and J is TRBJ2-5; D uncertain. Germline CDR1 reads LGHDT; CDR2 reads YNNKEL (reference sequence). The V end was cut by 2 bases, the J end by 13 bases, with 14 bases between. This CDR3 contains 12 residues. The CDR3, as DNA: TGTGCCAGCAGCCAAACCGGGTCTCTGGCGTACTTC. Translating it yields CASSQTGSLAYF.

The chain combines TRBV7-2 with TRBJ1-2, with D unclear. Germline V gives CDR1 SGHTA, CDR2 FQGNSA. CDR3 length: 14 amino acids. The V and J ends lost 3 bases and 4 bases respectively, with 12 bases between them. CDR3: CASSFSGVSYGYTF. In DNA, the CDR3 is TGTGCCAGCAGCTTTTCCGGGGTGAGCTATGGCTACACCTTC.

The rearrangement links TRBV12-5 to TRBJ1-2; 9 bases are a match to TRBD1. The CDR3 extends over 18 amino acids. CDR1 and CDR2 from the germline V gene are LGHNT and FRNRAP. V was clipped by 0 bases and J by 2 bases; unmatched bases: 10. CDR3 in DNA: TGTGCTAGTGGTTTGGTCCCCCTCGGGACAGGGCAGAACTATGGCTACACCTTC. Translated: CASGLVPLGTGQNYGYTF.

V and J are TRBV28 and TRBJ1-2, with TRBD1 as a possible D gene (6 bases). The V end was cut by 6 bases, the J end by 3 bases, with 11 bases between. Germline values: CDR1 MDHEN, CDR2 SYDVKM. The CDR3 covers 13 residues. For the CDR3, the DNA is TGTGCCAGCAGCCAGGGGACCTACTATGGCTACACCTTC. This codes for CASSQGTYYGYTF.

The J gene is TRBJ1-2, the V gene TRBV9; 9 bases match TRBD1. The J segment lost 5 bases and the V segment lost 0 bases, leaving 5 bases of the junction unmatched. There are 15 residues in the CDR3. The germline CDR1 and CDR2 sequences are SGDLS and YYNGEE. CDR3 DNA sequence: TGTGCCAGCAGCGTAGGCAGGACAGGGGCTTATGGCTACACCTTC. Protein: CASSVGRTGAYGYTF.